Below are 3 T cell receptor beta chains sequenced from a single sample in a study of technical replicates of blood from a handful of donors (TCRdb year 2017). Receptors were amplified or captured by the immunoSEQ multiplex PCR assay. Imported from immuneACCESS, the table was reduced by TCRdb to in-frame sequences with V and J called. These copies leave out some clones; in studies compared against another copy, an unresolved V gene accounts for under half, and the cause of the remainder is not known. In all, the sample holds around 79,000 clones, and around 94% of those were seen once. The ten largest clones add up to under 0.5% of the sample. Input material: T cells isolated from PBMCs. The receptors were gathered from a human donor in good health.

This rearrangement joins TRBV6-5 to TRBJ2-1, with D possibly being TRBD2 (5 bases). The CDR3 contains 14 residues. Per the germline V gene, CDR1 is MNHEY and CDR2 is SVGAGI. Trimming removed 2 bases from V and 8 bases from J, with 13 bases in between. CDR3 DNA: TGTGCCAGCAGTTACGACCGTACTAGACATGAGCAGTTCTTC. Translating gives CASSYDRTRHEQFF.

The V call is TRBV19, the J call TRBJ2-2; the D gene is possibly TRBD1 (6 bases). Looked up from germline, CDR1 is LNHDA and CDR2 is SQIVND (reference sequence). CDR3 length equals 13 residues. Between the trimmed V and J ends, which lost 11 bases and 6 bases, there was a span of 16 bases. The CDR3 DNA reads TGTGCCGTTACAGGGTGGTTAGCCGGGGAGCTGTTTTTT. Its translation: CAVTGWLAGELFF.

The V gene is TRBV7-2, the J gene TRBJ2-3, with 9 bases lining up with TRBD1. CDR3 length equals 15 residues. The V and J ends lost 4 bases and 3 bases, in that order; junction bases with no gene match: 5. Germline values: CDR1 SGHTA, CDR2 FQGNSA. In DNA, the CDR3 is TGTGCCAGCAGCTGGGGACAGGGCGAAACAGATACGCAGTATTTT. It specifies CASSWGQGETDTQYF.